This TCR beta chain was captured in a study of spatial heterogeneity in lung cancer. Whole-study context: The donors were approximately 70 patients with non-small cell lung cancer that was early-stage and untreated. After resection, follow-up PBMC samples were sequenced when available, at a median of roughly two years later.

The CDR3 length is 15 residues. V was pared by 9 bases and J by 4 bases, with 10 bases of the junction left unmatched. The germline V gene encodes CDR1 SEHNR and CDR2 FQNEAQ (reference sequence). TCRdb re-called the 5' RACE reads through MiXCR, storing one row per CDR3 protein. The data contain about 25,000 distinct CDR3 sequences, less than 6% of them singletons. Study-wide results and limits: Whereas they appeared in blood less at follow-up, ubiquitous expanded tumor TCRs appeared there more at resection.

Time point meaning: blood at routine non-recurrence follow-up after resection. The input material, whole RNA from tumor, nontumor lung or frozen PBMC, was sequenced unsorted. This clonotype was recorded at least ten times. Its antigen is not known. The source material was PBMCs, sampled at follow-up. The chain links TRBV7-9 to TRBJ1-4; TRBD1 agrees at 8 bases. The source is a male donor with early-stage non-small cell lung cancer. The CDR3 sequence: CARATGEDGNEKLFF. CDR3 in DNA: TGTGCCAGGGCGACAGGGGAAGATGGTAATGAAAAACTGTTTTTT.